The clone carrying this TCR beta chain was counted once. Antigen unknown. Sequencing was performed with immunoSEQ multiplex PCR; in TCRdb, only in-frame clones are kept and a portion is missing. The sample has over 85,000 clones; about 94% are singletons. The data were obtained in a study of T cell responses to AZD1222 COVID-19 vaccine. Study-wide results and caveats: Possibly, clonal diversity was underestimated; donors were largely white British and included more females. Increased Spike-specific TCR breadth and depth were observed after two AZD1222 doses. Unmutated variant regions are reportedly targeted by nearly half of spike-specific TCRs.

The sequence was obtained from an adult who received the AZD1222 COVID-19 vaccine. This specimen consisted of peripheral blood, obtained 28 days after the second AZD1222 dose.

CDR3 sequence (DNA): TGCAGTGCTAGTTTGGTAGAGGACTCCCGAATCTACGAGCAGTACTTC. This encodes CSASLVEDSRIYEQYF. The chain is built from TRBV20-1 and TRBJ2-7, with D tentatively TRBD2 (5 bases). V was trimmed by 3 bases and J by 3 bases, leaving 21 bases between them. Germline CDR1 reads DFQATT; CDR2 reads SNEGSKA (reference sequence). This CDR3 region has 16 residues.